Presented here are 7 T cell receptor beta chains from one specimen sequenced in a study of PD-1 blockade in mismatch repair-deficient tumors. Using immunoSEQ multiplex PCR, the repertoire was profiled, and TCRdb retains in-frame clones only, with some absent. This repertoire shows some 40,000 clones, approximately 80% found once; its top ten account for approximately 0.98%. The sequences come from PBMCs, collected about 40 weeks after starting pembrolizumab. The receptors shown here come from an adult with mismatch repair-deficient cancer.

The chain joins TRBV18 to TRBJ2-3, with D perhaps matching TRBD1 (7 bases). The length of the CDR3 is 17 residues. Germline V gene data show CDR1 as KGHSH and CDR2 as LQKENI. With 0 bases removed from V and 6 bases from J, the gap between germline ends came to 19 bases. The CDR3 here is CASSPPRYQGGFDTQYF. The CDR3 DNA is TGTGCCAGCTCACCACCGAGGTATCAGGGGGGCTTCGATACGCAGTATTTT.

The V call is TRBV7-3, the J call TRBJ2-1, with TRBD2 as a possible D gene (6 bases). Germline loops: CDR1 SGHTA, CDR2 FQGTGA. The CDR3 is 15 amino acids. Trimming took 0 bases from V and 4 from J, leaving 10 bases between them. DNA of the CDR3: TGTGCCAGCAGCTTAACCAGCGGGCTGTACAATGAGCAGTTCTTC. Translation: CASSLTSGLYNEQFF.

V gene TRBV19 combines with J gene TRBJ1-5; no clear D gene. Trimming left V 5 bases short and J 3 bases short, with 14 bases between. CDR3 size: 15 residues. Germline V CDR1 and CDR2: LNHDA, SQIVND (reference sequence). CDR3: CASSPGGRLNQPQHF. The CDR3 DNA reads TGTGCCAGTAGTCCCGGTGGCAGACTCAATCAGCCCCAGCATTTT. Variable domain in full (rest from reference TRBV19 and TRBJ1-5): DGGITQSPKYLFRKEGQNVTLSCEQNLNHDAMYWYRQDPGQGLRLIYYSQIVNDFQKGDIAEGYSVSREKKESFPLTVTSAQKNPTAFYLCASSPGGRLNQPQHFGDGTRLSIL.

The rearrangement links TRBV2 to TRBJ2-2; tentative D call: TRBD2 (6 bases). The CDR3 is 19 residues long. Germline-derived CDR1 and CDR2 are SNHLY and FYNNEI. Trimming removed 2 bases from V and 5 bases from J, with 24 bases in between. CDR3 sequence reads: CASSEWPVGLRRETGELFF. The DNA of the CDR3 is TGTGCCAGCAGTGAATGGCCAGTCGGACTACGGAGGGAGACCGGGGAGCTGTTTTTT.

This clone was counted a single time. The chain links TRBV6-5 to TRBJ2-1, with no clear D. Trimming cost V 5 bases and J 5 bases, with 10 bases left between them. Germline V gene lookup returns CDR1 MNHEY and CDR2 SVGAGI. CDR3 length: 13 residues. For the CDR3, the DNA is TGTGCCAGCAGTCGGCTGCGGAACAATGAGCAGTTCTTC. This encodes CASSRLRNNEQFF.

V and J are TRBV28 and TRBJ2-5, with a weak D call TRBD1 (6 bases). V lost 3 bases to trimming and J lost 4 bases, with 18 bases between them. The CDR3 is 16 residues long. The germline V gene has CDR1 MDHEN and CDR2 SYDVKM. CDR3 residues: CASSFRRQAGRETQYF. The DNA for the CDR3 is TGTGCCAGCAGTTTCCGTCGACAGGCCGGGCGAGAGACCCAGTACTTC.

The J gene is TRBJ2-2, the V gene TRBV9; tentative D call: TRBD2 (6 bases). Germline loops: CDR1 SGDLS, CDR2 YYNGEE. There are 16 residues in the CDR3. V lost 4 bases to trimming and J lost 6 bases, with 19 bases between them. The CDR3 protein is CASSPRLGLRAGELFF. In DNA form, the CDR3 reads TGTGCCAGCAGCCCCCGACTAGGGTTGCGGGCCGGGGAGCTGTTTTTT.